Listed below are T cell receptor beta chains from one sample, sequenced in a study of kidney transplant recipient with SARS-CoV-2 infection. One entry per CDR3 protein, called by TCRdb with MiXCR from the reads. Among 200,000 to 300,000 distinct CDR3 sequences, more than 25% were seen once, and the ten largest hold about 7%. The starting material was a blood sample, obtained at baseline and on approximately day 120 from a kidney transplant recipient. Source of these receptors: a male patient between 25 and 39 years old who had COVID-19 and was a kidney transplant recipient. Some T cells here may be from the graft donor. CDR3s include the opening cysteine and the closing phenylalanine or tryptophan. Fields, in order: D gene, V gene, J gene, clone size, CDR3 protein, CDR3 DNA. A D gene is named only where the DNA matches it firmly. Rows may omit the clone size; those that give it use once, few, many or a size class.

D gene: .
V gene: TRBV7-7
J gene: TRBJ1-2
clone size: many
CDR3 protein: CASSSRAKCRKTYGYTF
CDR3 DNA: TGTGCCAGCAGCTCTAGAGCTAAGTGCCGAAAGACCTATGGCTACACCTTC

D gene: TRBD1
V gene: TRBV7-9
J gene: TRBJ1-2
clone size: medium-sized
CDR3 protein: CASSSDRGYGYTF
CDR3 DNA: TGTGCCAGCAGCTCAGACAGGGGCTATGGCTACACCTTC

D gene: TRBD2
V gene: TRBV12-3/TRBV12-4
J gene: TRBJ2-1
clone size: once
CDR3 protein: CASSALAGGTYNGQFF
CDR3 DNA: TGTGCCAGCAGTGCGCTAGCGGGGGGAACCTACAATGGGCAGTTCTTC

D gene: .
V gene: TRBV5-5
J gene: TRBJ2-2
clone size: .
CDR3 protein: CANSFRGISGTGELFF
CDR3 DNA: TGTGCCAACAGCTTCCGGGGGATTTCTGGGACCGGGGAGCTGTTTTTT

D gene: .
V gene: TRBV4-3
J gene: TRBJ1-3
clone size: many
CDR3 protein: CASSQAWDTGNTIYF
CDR3 DNA: TGCGCCAGCAGCCAAGCCTGGGACACTGGAAACACCATATATTTT

D gene: .
V gene: TRBV15
J gene: TRBJ2-1
clone size: few
CDR3 protein: CATSRDSGVDGQFF
CDR3 DNA: TGTGCCACCAGCAGAGATAGTGGAGTTGATGGGCAGTTCTTC

D gene: .
V gene: TRBV6-5
J gene: TRBJ1-2
clone size: many
CDR3 protein: CASRQPPNYGYTF
CDR3 DNA: TGTGCCAGCAGGCAGCCTCCCAACTATGGCTACACCTTC

D gene: .
V gene: TRBV7-6
J gene: TRBJ1-2
clone size: few
CDR3 protein: CASSLAVESRKTYGYTF
CDR3 DNA: TGTGCCAGCAGCCTGGCTGTTGAATCTCGAAAGACCTATGGCTACACCTTC

D gene: .
V gene: TRBV4-3
J gene: TRBJ1-2
clone size: .
CDR3 protein: CASSVRKGRRKTYGYAF
CDR3 DNA: TGCGCCAGCAGCGTACGTAAAGGACGTCGAAAGACCTATGGCTACGCCTTC

D gene: .
V gene: TRBV5-3
J gene: TRBJ1-2
clone size: many
CDR3 protein: CARDLVVVRKTYGYTF
CDR3 DNA: TGTGCCAGAGACCTCGTAGTGGTGAGAAAGACCTATGGCTACACCTTC

D gene: .
V gene: TRBV12-3/TRBV12-4
J gene: TRBJ1-6
clone size: many
CDR3 protein: CASSLGTFKDSPLHF
CDR3 DNA: TGTGCCAGCAGTTTAGGGACATTTAAGGATTCACCCCTCCACTTT

D gene: .
V gene: TRBV12-2
J gene: TRBJ1-2
clone size: many
CDR3 protein: CASRERVTPRKTYGYTF
CDR3 DNA: TGTGCAAGTCGCGAACGTGTGACTCCACGAAAGACCTATGGCTACACCTTC

D gene: .
V gene: TRBV27
J gene: TRBJ1-1
clone size: .
CDR3 protein: CASSLLPGSSEAFF
CDR3 DNA: TGTGCCAGCAGTTTACTTCCAGGGTCCTCTGAAGCTTTCTTT

D gene: .
V gene: TRBV3-1
J gene: TRBJ1-2
clone size: many
CDR3 protein: CASSATNTLRKTYGYTF
CDR3 DNA: TGTGCCAGCAGCGCTACGAACACCCTTCGAAAGACCTATGGCTACACCTTC

D gene: TRBD1
V gene: TRBV13
J gene: TRBJ1-6
clone size: many
CDR3 protein: CASSPGTGRRSPLHF
CDR3 DNA: TGTGCCAGCAGCCCCGGGACAGGGAGACGCTCACCCCTCCACTTT

D gene: .
V gene: TRBV5-4
J gene: TRBJ1-2
clone size: few
CDR3 protein: CASRHNVPGKTYGYTF
CDR3 DNA: TGTGCCAGCCGTCACAACGTACCAGGAAAGACCTATGGCTACACCTTC